What follows are 25 T cell receptor beta chains derived from one specimen sequenced in a study of neurological immune-mediated disorders (dated by TCRdb to between 2017 and 2020). Sample time point, as interpreted from the label and publication: technical triplicate 3. The library was prepared using 5' RACE. TCRdb records Illumina HiSeq 2500 as the sequencer. TCRdb ran its own pipeline on the public reads, namely fastp trimming at Q25 and MiXCR clone calling, and kept in-frame beta chains. CDR3 protein duplicates are merged, each entry listing the most common genes and DNA. The sample profile shows over 25,000 distinct CDR3 sequences; about a sixth of them were found once. The ten largest clones represent almost 5% of the sample. The sample consisted of CD4+ T cells from blood. Every receptor here comes from a female donor with HTLV-1-associated myelopathy (HAM/TSP).

The gene calls are TRBV29-1 and TRBJ2-3, with 11 bases that match TRBD1. Germline V gene data show CDR1 as SQVTM and CDR2 as ANQGSEA. The CDR3 contains 14 residues. After removal of 6 bases from V and 4 bases from J, the junction contained 6 bases not matched to a gene. As DNA, the CDR3 is TGCAGCGTCTGGACAGGGGGCGCCTCAGATACGCAGTATTTT. Protein product: CSVWTGGASDTQYF.

Ten or more counts support this clonotype. This chain connects TRBV20-1 to TRBJ2-1; TRBD2 is a possible D gene (6 bases). Germline CDR1 is DFQATT and CDR2 is SNEGSKA (reference sequence). This CDR3 region has 15 residues. Trimming took off 0 bases at V and 5 bases at J, with 14 bases between the two ends. As DNA, the CDR3 is TGCAGTGCTAGAGATTACCGGGAGTCCCACAATGAGCAGTTCTTC. Amino acid sequence: CSARDYRESHNEQFF.

This clonotype came up many times. The genes are TRBV7-9 and TRBJ1-5; D possibly corresponds to TRBD1 (6 bases). Trimming left V 0 bases short and J 0 bases short, with 9 bases between. CDR3 size: 16 residues. Germline lookup yields CDR1 SEHNR and CDR2 FQNEAQ (reference sequence). The CDR3 region is CASSLAGGLSNQPQHF. The CDR3 coding sequence is TGTGCCAGCAGCTTAGCTGGGGGGCTTAGCAATCAGCCCCAGCATTTT.

This chain uses TRBV11-2 with TRBJ2-6; no clear D gene. This CDR3 comprises 20 residues. Per the germline V gene, CDR1 is SGHAT and CDR2 is FQNNGV. Trimming left V 5 bases short and J 0 bases short, with 23 bases between. The CDR3 spells CASSPLGTVKLYSGANVLTF. For the CDR3, the DNA is TGTGCCAGCAGCCCCCTTGGAACAGTTAAACTTTACTCTGGGGCCAACGTCCTGACTTTC.

This clonotype was observed at least ten times. The rearrangement joins TRBV7-2 to TRBJ2-7; TRBD2 matches 8 bases. Losses at the gene ends were 1 base for V and 3 bases for J; bases not matched to a gene: 5. Germline V CDR1 and CDR2: SGHTA, FQGNSA. This CDR3 is built from 15 residues. The CDR3 is CASSLGGGLLYEQYF. In DNA, the CDR3 is TGTGCCAGCAGCTTAGGCGGGGGGCTCCTCTACGAGCAGTACTTC.

This clonotype has only a few counts. The V gene is TRBV19, the J gene TRBJ2-3; D perhaps matches TRBD1 (5 bases). Germline V gene data show CDR1 as LNHDA and CDR2 as SQIVND (reference sequence). This CDR3 has 12 residues. Trimming stripped 2 bases from V and 5 bases from J, with 5 bases between. The CDR3 sequence: CASSIRGDTQYF. Written as DNA, the CDR3 is TGTGCCAGTAGTATAAGGGGAGATACGCAGTATTTT.

V usage is TRBV6-2 or TRBV6-3 and J usage is TRBJ1-6, with 11 positions matching TRBD1. The CDR3 length is 15 residues. Germline V gives CDR1 MNHEY, CDR2 SVGEGT. Losses at the gene ends were 5 bases for V and 8 bases for J; bases not matched to a gene: 5. As DNA, the CDR3 is TGTGCCAGCAGTCCCGGGACAGGGGGATATTCACCCCTCCACTTT. It specifies CASSPGTGGYSPLHF.

This clonotype was observed at least ten times. The rearrangement uses TRBV7-3 and TRBJ2-3; the D is unclear. V lost 5 bases to trimming and J lost 6 bases, with 15 bases between them. The CDR3 runs 14 residues. Germline-derived CDR1 and CDR2 are SGHTA and FQGTGA. The CDR3 DNA reads TGTGCCAGCAGCCCTGCTAGAGCCGGGGATACGCAGTATTTT. It is translated as CASSPARAGDTQYF.

This clonotype appeared many times. The V gene is TRBV3-1, the J gene TRBJ1-2; D remains unclear. The germline CDR1 and CDR2 sequences are LGHDT and YNNKEL (reference sequence). Trimming removed 0 bases from V and 8 bases from J, with 10 bases in between. This CDR3 has 13 residues. CDR3 protein: CASSQEAEGGYTF. CDR3 sequence (DNA): TGTGCCAGCAGCCAAGAGGCCGAAGGAGGCTACACCTTC.

This clonotype was seen many times. The chain recombines TRBV12-3 or TRBV12-4 with TRBJ2-1; 16 positions agree with TRBD2. The CDR3 covers 16 residues. The trim removed 6 bases at V and 8 bases at J, leaving 7 bases unmatched. This chain's CDR3 is CASRGTSGRGWHEQFF. CDR3 coding DNA: TGTGCCAGCAGGGGGACTAGCGGGAGGGGTTGGCATGAGCAGTTCTTC.

This clonotype was recorded at least ten times. The rearrangement uses TRBV9 and TRBJ1-6, with D uncertain. The V end lost 6 bases, the J end lost 0 bases, and 10 bases lay between the germline ends. The CDR3 has 15 residues. Germline assignment: CDR1 SGDLS and CDR2 YYNGEE. The CDR3 is CASNSGSSYNSPLHF. Here the CDR3 DNA reads TGTGCCAGCAATAGTGGAAGCTCCTATAATTCACCCCTCCACTTT.

This CDR3 reads CASSPAPRATNEKLFF. The CDR3 DNA reads as TGTGCCAGCAGTCCCGCCCCCCGAGCAACTAATGAAAAACTGTTTTTT. The rearrangement uses TRBV28 and TRBJ1-4; D remains ambiguous. CDR3 length: 16 residues. Trimming stripped 5 bases from V and 0 bases from J, with 13 bases between. CDR1 is MDHEN, CDR2 SYDVKM, per germline.

This clonotype was seen many times. The CDR3 DNA is TGTGCCACGGGGACAGCAACTAATGAAAAACTGTTTTTT. This codes for CATGTATNEKLFF. The V call is TRBV24-1, the J call TRBJ1-4; 7 bases line up with TRBD1. V lost 10 bases and J lost 0; bases outside the gene matches: 1. This CDR3 is built from 13 residues. Germline V gene lookup returns CDR1 KGHDR and CDR2 SFDVKD.

This clonotype has ten or more counts. The genes are TRBV14 and TRBJ2-7, with a possible D match to TRBD2 (5 bases). The CDR3 extends over 12 amino acids. The germline V and J ends were trimmed by 5 bases and 7 bases, with 12 bases remaining between them. Germline assignment: CDR1 SGHDN and CDR2 FVKESK. The CDR3 nucleotides are TGTGCCAGCAGCACGACGTCGGGGGAGCAGTACTTC. Residues: CASSTTSGEQYF.

The sample holds many counts of this clonotype. J is TRBJ2-5 and V is TRBV5-1, with TRBD2 identical over 7 bases. CDR3 length: 14 amino acids. V shed 4 bases and J 1 base; nucleotides not matched to a gene: 4. Germline-derived CDR1 and CDR2 are SGHRS and YFSETQ. CDR3 DNA: TGCGCCAGCAGCGCAACTAGCGCCCAAGAGACCCAGTACTTC. It is translated as CASSATSAQETQYF.

This clonotype was counted at least ten times. The CDR3 DNA reads as TGTGCCAGCTCCGTCAGCCTATACAGGGACAGCTACGAGCAGTACTTC. This codes for CASSVSLYRDSYEQYF. This chain links TRBV18 with TRBJ2-7; 7 positions match TRBD1. The germline gives CDR1 KGHSH, CDR2 LQKENI. This CDR3 has 16 residues. Trimming at V came to 6 bases and at J to 3 bases, leaving 14 bases not matched to a gene.

This clonotype was found many times. The chain links TRBV28 to TRBJ1-2; the D is unclear. Deletions cut 3 bases from V and 0 bases from J, with 11 bases between. This CDR3 spans 15 amino acids. Germline loops: CDR1 MDHEN, CDR2 SYDVKM. CDR3 in amino acids: CASSLVQAANYGYTF. The CDR3 DNA reads TGTGCCAGCAGTTTGGTGCAGGCAGCTAACTATGGCTACACCTTC.

The sample holds many counts of this clonotype. J is TRBJ2-5 and V is TRBV27; TRBD1 matches at 9 bases. The germline CDR1 and CDR2 sequences are MNHEY and SMNVEV (reference sequence). The CDR3 totals 13 residues. V shed 2 bases and J 5 bases; nucleotides not matched to a gene: 0. The CDR3 DNA is TGTGCCAGCAGTTTAGGACAGGGGGAGACCCAGTACTTC. Encoded protein: CASSLGQGETQYF.

This clonotype was seen many times. This rearrangement joins TRBV5-6 to TRBJ2-5, with TRBD2 matching over 8 bases. Per germline, CDR1 SGHDT and CDR2 YYEEEE. The CDR3 totals 15 residues. Germline trimming cut 8 bases from V and 10 bases from J; bases unmatched to any gene: 19. The CDR3, as DNA: TGTGCCAGTAGCCCGAGGACTAGCTCAAGCGGGGGCCAGTACTTC. Protein: CASSPRTSSSGGQYF.

This clonotype was detected ten times or more. The chain joins TRBV28 to TRBJ2-3; TRBD1 might be the D (6 bases). This CDR3 region has 17 residues. V was trimmed by 2 bases and J by 3 bases, leaving 18 bases between them. CDR1 MDHEN and CDR2 SYDVKM come from the germline V gene. This CDR3 reads CASSLGSQGPGTDTQYF. The CDR3, as DNA: TGTGCCAGCAGTTTAGGATCGCAGGGGCCGGGAACAGATACGCAGTATTTT.

Ten or more counts support this clonotype. The V call is TRBV20-1, the J call TRBJ2-7; 16 nucleotides agree with TRBD2. In germline, CDR1 is DFQATT, CDR2 SNEGSKA (reference sequence). J was trimmed by 7 bases and V by 4 bases; bases with no gene match: 19. CDR3 size: 19 residues. CDR3 sequence (DNA): TGCAGTGCTACGGATCCGGGACTAGCGGGAGGGATACTACGGGGGGAGCAGTACTTC. This gives the protein CSATDPGLAGGILRGEQYF.

The chain has TRBV2 and TRBJ1-1; unclear D gene. The V end lost 8 bases, the J end lost 7 bases, and 8 bases lay between the germline ends. Germline V gene data show CDR1 as SNHLY and CDR2 as FYNNEI. This CDR3 is built from 10 residues. This CDR3 is CASQNYEAFF. The CDR3 nucleotides read TGTGCCAGCCAGAACTATGAAGCTTTCTTT.

This clonotype was recorded at least ten times. The rearrangement joins TRBV11-2 to TRBJ1-3; 7 positions agree with TRBD1. J lost 0 bases, V lost 5 bases, and 7 bases had no gene match. The CDR3 covers 16 residues. Germline V CDR1 and CDR2: SGHAT, FQNNGV. The CDR3 loop is CASSIRGGSSGNTIYF. The CDR3 DNA reads as TGTGCCAGCAGCATCAGAGGGGGCAGCTCTGGAAACACCATATATTTT.

The chain uses TRBV29-1 and TRBJ1-2; D gene unclear. CDR1 and CDR2 from the germline V gene are SQVTM and ANQGSEA. V gave up 2 bases and J gave up 11 bases, with 12 bases separating them. The CDR3 contains 11 residues. The CDR3 loop is CSVERQDEYTF. As DNA, the CDR3 is TGCAGCGTTGAACGGCAGGATGAATACACCTTC. Together with reference TRBV29-1 and TRBJ1-2, the CDR3 gives the full variable domain: SAVISQKPSRDICQRGTSLTIQCQVDSQVTMMFWYRQQPGQSLTLIATANQGSEATYESGFVIDKFPISRPNLTFSTLTVSNMSPEDSSIYLCSVERQDEYTFGSGTRLTVV.

This clonotype was observed at least ten times. The chain joins TRBV2 to TRBJ2-2; D call uncertain. Trimming stripped 6 bases from V and 5 bases from J, with 4 bases between. The CDR3 is 11 residues long. Germline CDR1 and CDR2: SNHLY and FYNNEI. The CDR3 here is CASRQTGELFF. The CDR3 DNA follows: TGTGCCAGCAGGCAGACCGGGGAGCTGTTTTTT.